Shown below are 26 T cell receptor beta chains from a single sample sequenced in a study of T cell responses to AZD1222 COVID-19 vaccine. Profiled with immunoSEQ multiplex PCR; TCRdb holds only in-frame clones, not every one. Among some 170,000 clones, 88% were seen once, and the ten largest hold roughly 4%. Here the sequenced sample was peripheral blood, taken 28 days after the second AZD1222 dose. The receptors come from an adult who received the AZD1222 COVID-19 vaccine.

The rearrangement links TRBV2 to TRBJ1-3, with D perhaps TRBD1 (6 bases). CDR3 length equals 15 residues. The germline gives CDR1 SNHLY, CDR2 FYNNEI. The V end was cut by 9 bases, the J end by 2 bases, with 17 bases between. The DNA of the CDR3 is TGTGCCAGAGGAGGGGGTATTCCTCCTGGAAACACCATATATTTT. As protein: CARGGGIPPGNTIYF.

This chain connects TRBV6-5 to TRBJ1-4; D gene ambiguous. CDR3 length: 14 amino acids. Trimming left V 6 bases short and J 4 bases short, with 12 bases between. Germline values: CDR1 MNHEY, CDR2 SVGAGI. CDR3 in DNA: TGTGCCAGCAGCATCCGGGTCCATAATGAAAAACTGTTTTTT. It translates to CASSIRVHNEKLFF.

The rearrangement links TRBV29-1 to TRBJ1-2, with TRBD1 identical over 7 bases. CDR3 length: 13 residues. The germline CDR1 and CDR2 sequences are SQVTM and ANQGSEA. V shed 7 bases and J 1 base; nucleotides not matched to a gene: 6. In DNA form, the CDR3 reads TGCAGCGCGGGACAGAGCCTTAACTATGGCTACACCTTC. Translated: CSAGQSLNYGYTF.

This chain links TRBV6-5 with TRBJ1-1, with D perhaps matching TRBD1 (5 bases). Germline CDR1 is MNHEY and CDR2 is SVGAGI. Trimming took 7 bases from V and 1 from J, leaving 10 bases between them. The CDR3 runs to 13 residues. In DNA, the CDR3 is TGTGCCAGCACCCTGACAGAGAACACTGAAGCTTTCTTT. Translation: CASTLTENTEAFF.

This clone was observed a single time. V is TRBV2 and J is TRBJ1-1, with D maybe TRBD1 (6 bases). V shed 6 bases and J shed 2 bases, with 13 bases lying between them. The germline V gene has CDR1 SNHLY and CDR2 FYNNEI. The CDR3 contains 14 residues. The CDR3 DNA reads TGTGCCAGCAGGCCCAACAGGGACAACACTGAAGCTTTCTTT. Translated: CASRPNRDNTEAFF.

The chain couples TRBV2 to TRBJ2-5, with no clear D. Trimming took off 1 base at V and 1 base at J, with 4 bases between the two ends. CDR1 is SNHLY and CDR2 is FYNNEI in the germline V gene. The CDR3 extends over 13 amino acids. The CDR3 loop is CASSEVSQETQYF. CDR3 nucleotides: TGTGCCAGCAGTGAAGTATCCCAAGAGACCCAGTACTTC.

The rearrangement joins TRBV19 to TRBJ1-1, with a weak D call TRBD1 (6 bases). The CDR3 extends over 16 amino acids. Germline V CDR1 and CDR2: LNHDA, SQIVND (reference sequence). V shed 5 bases and J shed 3 bases, with 19 bases lying between them. This chain's CDR3 is CASSQGMAGFDTEAFF. In nucleotides, the CDR3 is TGTGCCAGTAGTCAGGGGATGGCAGGTTTTGACACTGAAGCTTTCTTT.

V and J are TRBV19 and TRBJ1-1; 11 nucleotides line up with TRBD1. The CDR3 totals 14 residues. CDR1 is LNHDA, CDR2 SQIVND, per germline (reference sequence). J lost 6 bases, V lost 9 bases, and 9 bases had no gene match. The CDR3 DNA sequence: TGTGCCAGCACCCCGGGACAGGGGGTATCTGAAGCTTTCTTT. It translates to CASTPGQGVSEAFF.

The genes are TRBV9 and TRBJ2-3; 9 positions agree with TRBD2. The CDR3 is made up of 18 amino acids. CDR1 is SGDLS, CDR2 YYNGEE, per germline. V was clipped by 4 bases and J by 5 bases; unmatched bases: 17. The CDR3 region is CASSLGGSGGSSIDTQYF. The DNA of the CDR3 is TGTGCCAGCAGCCTCGGGGGTAGCGGGGGTTCTTCTATAGATACGCAGTATTTT. Using reference TRBV9 and TRBJ2-3 for the parts outside the CDR3, the full variable domain is DSGVTQTPKHLITATGQRVTLRCSPRSGDLSVYWYQQSLDQGLQFLIQYYNGEERAKGNILERFSAQQFPDLHSELNLSSLELGDSALYFCASSLGGSGGSSIDTQYFGPGTRLTVL.

This clone was detected once. CDR3 in amino acids: CASSQEGSQPQHF. DNA for the CDR3: TGTGCCAGCAGCCAAGAGGGTTCGCAGCCCCAGCATTTT. The chain carries TRBV3-1 (or the pseudogene TRBV3-2) and TRBJ1-5; D is uncertain. V gave up 0 bases and J gave up 7 bases, with 7 bases separating them. The CDR3 has 13 amino acids. Germline CDR1 reads LGHDT; CDR2 reads YNNKEL (reference sequence).

CDR3 sequence: CASRGDHQETQYF. The CDR3 DNA reads TGTGCCAGTAGGGGGGACCACCAAGAGACCCAGTACTTC. The chain joins TRBV19 to TRBJ2-5; tentatively, D is TRBD1 or TRBD2 (5 bases each). Germline V CDR1 and CDR2: LNHDA, SQIVND (reference sequence). The CDR3 length is 13 residues. Trimming stripped 6 bases from V and 0 bases from J, with 8 bases between. The variable domain in full, completed from reference TRBV19 and TRBJ2-5, reads DGGITQSPKYLFRKEGQNVTLSCEQNLNHDAMYWYRQDPGQGLRLIYYSQIVNDFQKGDIAEGYSVSREKKESFPLTVTSAQKNPTAFYLCASRGDHQETQYFGPGTRLLVL.

The gene calls are TRBV7-2 and TRBJ1-1; tentative D call: TRBD1 (6 bases). Germline loops: CDR1 SGHTA, CDR2 FQGNSA. The CDR3 has 17 residues. V was cut by 5 bases and J by 1 base, with 20 bases left in between. CDR3 sequence: CASSLYRGTLKNTEAFF. The DNA of the CDR3 is TGTGCCAGCAGCCTCTACCGGGGGACACTTAAGAACACTGAAGCTTTCTTT.

The chain employs TRBV6-2 or TRBV6-3 and TRBJ1-2; possibly TRBD1 for D (5 bases). CDR1 is MNHEY and CDR2 is SVGEGT in the germline V gene. The CDR3 contains 15 residues. Trimming pared 2 bases from V and 4 bases from J, leaving 14 bases between. DNA of the CDR3: TGTGCCAGCAGTTACGTGATCCGGGGGGGCTATGGCTACACCTTC. This translates into CASSYVIRGGYGYTF.

The V call is TRBV3-1 (or the pseudogene TRBV3-2), the J call TRBJ2-1, with a possible D match to TRBD1 (5 bases). Germline V lookup: CDR1 LGHDT, CDR2 YNNKEL (reference sequence). Trimming shortened V by 0 bases and J by 9 bases, and 24 bases separated the two germline ends. CDR3 length: 18 amino acids. CDR3 amino acids: CASSQDRSLPRQGCEQFF. The CDR3 DNA is TGTGCCAGCAGCCAAGATCGATCCCTCCCTAGGCAGGGATGTGAGCAGTTCTTC.

The rearrangement joins TRBV6-5 to TRBJ1-1; no clear D gene. Per the germline V gene, CDR1 is MNHEY and CDR2 is SVGAGI. CDR3 length equals 13 residues. With 7 bases removed from V and 2 bases from J, the gap between germline ends came to 11 bases. The CDR3 region is CASKFGENTEAFF. In nucleotides, the CDR3 is TGTGCCAGCAAGTTTGGCGAAAACACTGAAGCTTTCTTT.

The V and J genes are TRBV12-3 or TRBV12-4 and TRBJ1-1; D unclear. Trimming took 1 base from V and 4 from J, leaving 7 bases between them. CDR3 length equals 13 residues. The CDR3 DNA reads TGTGCCAGCAGTTTAGTTACAGCCACTGAAGCTTTCTTT. The encoded protein is CASSLVTATEAFF.

This clone has a count of ten or more. CDR3 region: CASSMWGRNTEAFF. In DNA form, the CDR3 reads TGTGCCAGTAGTATGTGGGGAAGGAACACTGAAGCTTTCTTT. The chain uses TRBV19 and TRBJ1-1; D not certain. The V gene lost 3 bases and the J gene lost 1 base, with 9 bases spanning the gap. This CDR3 is built from 14 residues. Germline loops: CDR1 LNHDA, CDR2 SQIVND (reference sequence).

The V call is TRBV6-4, the J call TRBJ1-2, with a weak D call TRBD1 (5 bases). CDR1 and CDR2 from the germline V gene are MRHNA and SNTAGT. Trimming stripped 0 bases from V and 4 bases from J, with 9 bases between. The CDR3 runs to 14 residues. The CDR3 reads CASSDSMGVYGYTF. CDR3 nucleotides: TGTGCCAGCAGTGACTCAATGGGGGTCTATGGCTACACCTTC.

The genes are TRBV7-8 and TRBJ1-1; TRBD1 agrees at 9 bases. The CDR3 contains 16 residues. The trim removed 4 bases at V and 1 base at J, leaving 7 bases unmatched. Germline CDR1 SGHVS, CDR2 FQNEAQ. The CDR3 sequence: CASSSIQGARNTEAFF. The CDR3 nucleotides are TGTGCCAGCAGCTCCATACAGGGGGCTCGGAACACTGAAGCTTTCTTT. The full variable domain, completed using reference TRBV7-8 and TRBJ1-1, is GAGVSQSPRYKVAKRGQDVALRCDPISGHVSLFWYQQALGQGPEFLTYFQNEAQLDKSGLPSDRFFAERPEGSVSTLKIQRTQQEDSAVYLCASSSIQGARNTEAFFGQGTRLTVV.

The chain couples TRBV19 to TRBJ1-5, with D maybe TRBD1 (6 bases). CDR1 is LNHDA, CDR2 SQIVND, per germline (reference sequence). Trimming stripped 10 bases from V and 2 bases from J, with 12 bases between. The CDR3 has 13 residues. The CDR3 bases are TGTGCCACAGGGGTTATAGGCAATCAGCCCCAGCATTTT. The encoded protein is CATGVIGNQPQHF.

V and J are TRBV2 and TRBJ2-2; D possibly corresponds to TRBD2 (6 bases). From germline, CDR1 is SNHLY and CDR2 FYNNEI. Trimming pared 6 bases from V and 4 bases from J, leaving 9 bases between. This CDR3 contains 13 residues. CDR3 residues: CASRGRSTGELFF. The CDR3 DNA sequence: TGTGCCAGCAGAGGGAGGAGCACCGGGGAGCTGTTTTTT.

V usage is TRBV9 and J usage is TRBJ2-5; D not resolved. The CDR3 runs 12 residues. Trimming removed 0 bases at V and 3 bases at J, with 3 bases between. CDR1 is SGDLS and CDR2 is YYNGEE in the germline V gene. The CDR3 loop reads CASSVGEETQYF. The CDR3 nucleotides are TGTGCCAGCAGCGTAGGAGAAGAGACCCAGTACTTC.

V usage is TRBV10-2 and J usage is TRBJ1-2; TRBD1 aligns across 9 bases. The junction had 13 bases not matched to a gene; V was cut back by 8 bases and J by 3 bases. This CDR3 contains 16 residues. Germline V gene sequence: CDR1 WSHSY, CDR2 SAAADI. The CDR3, as DNA: TGCGCCAGCGGACTTAAGAGGGGACAGGGACACTATGGCTACACCTTC. It encodes CASGLKRGQGHYGYTF.

This clone was observed a single time. The chain recombines TRBV30 with TRBJ1-6; 11 nucleotides match TRBD1. CDR1 GTSNPN and CDR2 SVGIG come from the germline V gene (reference sequence). This CDR3 has 14 amino acids. With V trimmed by 5 bases and J by 9 bases, 6 bases remained unmatched. The CDR3 protein is CAWDAGTGGSPLHF. The CDR3 DNA sequence: TGTGCCTGGGACGCCGGGACAGGGGGTTCACCCCTCCACTTT. The variable domain in full, with the rest retrieved from reference TRBV30 and TRBJ1-6, is SQTIHQWPATLVQPVGSPLSLECTVEGTSNPNLYWYRQAAGRGLQLLFYSVGIGQISSEVPQNLSASRPQDRQFILSSKKLLLSDSGFYLCAWDAGTGGSPLHFGNGTRLTVT.

V usage is TRBV5-5 and J usage is TRBJ2-3; 15 bases map to TRBD2. Germline V gene lookup returns CDR1 SGHKS and CDR2 YYEKEE (reference sequence). This CDR3 has 18 amino acids. J gave up 2 bases and V 4 bases, and 8 bases lay outside the gene matches. The CDR3 coding sequence is TGTGCCAGCAGCCCCGGGACTAGCGGGGGGACTATCACAGATACGCAGTATTTT. As protein: CASSPGTSGGTITDTQYF.

The CDR3 region is CASSLARYYEQYF. DNA of the CDR3: TGTGCCAGCAGCTTAGCGAGGTACTACGAGCAGTACTTC. The gene calls are TRBV7-2 and TRBJ2-7; D call uncertain. The germline gives CDR1 SGHTA, CDR2 FQGNSA. V gave up 0 bases and J gave up 3 bases, with 6 bases separating them. The CDR3 spans 13 residues.